The TCR beta chain described here comes from a study of cytomegalovirus exposure and HLA in healthy donors (dated 2017 in TCRdb). With regard to the full study: According to an earlier analysis of 587 of the donors, about 179 million T cells yielded roughly 110 million unique TCR beta sequences and 276 Gb of sequence data. An early release that covered about 600 HLA-typed donors contained about 300 gigabases of sequencing data and tens of millions of unique TCR sequences. The study was designed to test whether signatures of past pathogen exposure could be identified by cataloging public T cell receptors. Four or five DR-DQ haplotypes were treated as single units for association and clustering because of strong linkage in the cohort. Genome-wide SNP genotypes for about 65% of the 666 donors were used in a later genetic analysis, which treated that subset as a discovery cohort. Besides the first cohort of roughly 700 subjects, a separate validation cohort made up of 95 to 150 different subjects was used. Rather than using new phenotypic data, the later analysis identified candidate immune exposures from TCR beta sequences and from how often those sequences occurred across donors. To predict cytomegalovirus infection status, the study combined high-throughput TCR immunosequencing, statistical association of individual TCRs with disease status, and machine learning. A later analysis re-examined previously published TCR beta repertoires from around 670 donors and added high-resolution HLA genotyping to investigate patterns of TCR occurrence. The number of donors typed differed by locus, with 629-630 for A, B, C, DRB1 and DQB1, about 500 for DQA1, 600 to 610 for DPA1, and approximately 470 for DPB1. Alongside the repertoire data, information on donor age, sex, ethnicity and CMV serostatus was compiled. HLA typing covered class I and class II loci at four-digit resolution. The study used immunosequencing to profile the T cell repertoires of 666 subjects and linked those repertoires to cytomegalovirus serostatus. An earlier analysis of a few hundred of the donors applied high-throughput TCR beta sequencing to assess whether each TCR beta V gene segment acted as functional or pseudogenic. Among roughly 400 genotyped donors of the cohort, an average of around 220,000 unique TCR beta nucleotide sequences was sequenced per donor, of which approximately 18% were non-productive. Every discovery cohort repertoire had been produced on one sequencing platform. Among the roughly 430 genotyped donors, 81% belonged to the genetic ancestry cluster associated with self-reported Caucasian donors.

There are a few counts of this clone. Its antigen is not yet known. The record has no base qualities; no much larger clone is one base away. Summary of the overall study and its limitations: In a later analysis, the rate of TCR association differed among HLA loci, with DRB1 alleles having the most associated TCRs and HLA-C alleles having the fewest. Only TCR beta chains were sequenced in this cohort, and the absence of alpha or paired-chain data limited detectable features. Assigning TCR associations to individual alleles was difficult when HLA alleles, especially DR and DQ, strongly co-occurred. A later analysis reported that several top co-occurrence clusters appeared linked to parvovirus B19, influenza, CMV and Epstein-Barr virus. A cluster of highly shared sequence variants was judged likely to be a technical artifact of the sequencing pipeline. In a later genetic analysis, a missense DCLRE1C variant was associated with V-gene and J-gene trimming of TCR beta chains, and the association was replicated in an independent cohort. For the cohort, immune exposure information was limited to CMV serostatus. Because some donors lacked HLA typing at each locus, the association tests relied only on the typed subset. According to the authors, the approach could potentially be generalized to other disease states and immunological phenotypes. According to a later genetic analysis, donors in an Asian-associated ancestry cluster had fewer N-insertions in productive TCRs than the roughly 700-donor mean. Correlated functional status among segregating V segments might be attributable to linkage disequilibrium, but an unknown experimental factor could not be ruled out. Because the 87-base-pair reads could not distinguish some IMGT-functional V segments, including TRBV6-2 and TRBV6-3, those segments were excluded. Because counts were too low, under 20 rarely observed V segments, including chromosome 9 orphons, were left out of the earlier analysis of over 550 of the donors. In a later analysis, HLA-associated TCR beta chains were found to be more clonally expanded and to have lower generation probabilities than equally common non-associated chains. The classifier was reported to diagnose cytomegalovirus status with high specificity and sensitivity in both the original cohort and the validation cohort. The presence/absence analyses assumed that sequencing depth was roughly uniform across donors, and that assumption may not be true. Specific HLA alleles were associated with roughly 16,000 TCR beta sequences at a false discovery rate of 0.05 in a later analysis. A further reported finding was that TCR beta sequences accurately predicted the HLA-A and HLA-B alleles for most subjects in the first cohort. The study gave a list of under 200 TCR beta chains associated with cytomegalovirus. Most TCR sequences were seen in very few donors, while some public TCRs were found in many individuals. According to a later analysis, most CMV-associated TCR beta chains appeared to be HLA-restricted, and the HLA associations seemed to be driven largely by CMV exposure. A few of the identified cytomegalovirus-associated TCR beta chains were confirmed in vitro to be specific for cytomegalovirus antigens. In an earlier analysis of approximately 600 of the donors, most TCR beta V segments were observed in productive rearrangements about 87% or about 30% of the time, broadly matching IMGT annotations.

CDR3 length: 16 amino acids, cysteine to phenylalanine. The only DNA kept is the CDR3, 48 bases in frame from the first base. Taken from the germline V gene, the CDR1 and CDR2 loops are SGHRS and YFSETQ. A distance of 13 bases separates the germline ends of V and J, which lose 4 bases and 0 bases respectively. The library was obtained by the immunoSEQ multiplex PCR assay. For the multiplex PCR, a mixture combining 60 forward primers for TCR Vbeta segments and 13 reverse primers for TCR Jbeta segments was used. Amplification of the CDR3 region of rearranged TCR beta genes was performed with a multiplex PCR assay on genomic DNA. The Illumina HiSeq System was used to sequence the amplified TCR beta libraries as 87-base-pair reads. Per the authors' processing: A later analysis counted approximately 74 million unique TCR beta chains across the 666 repertoires, and some 11 million of these chains were shared by at least two donors. To remove PCR and sequencing errors, raw reads were error-corrected and collapsed into unique sequences using a nearest-neighbor algorithm that merged closely related sequences. Alignment of CDR3 sequences to IMGT reference sequences was used to assign V, D and J gene segments. For a sequence to be retained, at least a six-nucleotide match to both a V gene segment and a J gene segment was required. A rearrangement counted as productive if the CDR3 had no stop codons and remained in frame with V and J, and every other rearrangement counted as non-productive. CDR3 was defined according to IMGT convention as the region running from the second conserved V-encoded cysteine to the conserved J-encoded phenylalanine. The earlier analysis of about 610 of the donors excluded sequences that lacked an unambiguous match to a single V gene segment. An earlier analysis of 500 to 600 of the donors classified V segments as functional when productive rearrangements were above 56.7% and as segregating when the standard deviation between donors was above 5%. A statistical classification framework was built for diagnosing cytomegalovirus status from the catalog of TCR beta chain sequences. In a later analysis, V and J genes were assigned by comparing TCR nucleotide sequences against IMGT/GENE-DB human TR gene sequences. The TCRdist pipeline was used in a later analysis to assign CDR3 sequences and most-parsimonious VDJ recombination scenarios. In a later analysis, each TCR beta chain was defined by its CDR3 amino acid sequence together with its V-gene family, and reads lacking a unique V-gene family were excluded. To address suspected cross-contamination and a sequencing artifact, a later analysis removed roughly 640 highly shared, low-generation-probability nucleotide sequences. A later analysis calculated a clonal expansion index for each public chain from normalized within-repertoire ranks of inferred template counts. In a later analysis, generation probabilities were computed with a VDJ recombination model fitted to out-of-frame rearrangements, and the resulting probabilities were checked against IGoR. Hypergeometric tests were used in a later analysis to score TCR-TCR, TCR-HLA and TCR-CMV co-occurrence, with a repertoire-size bias correction applied to the TCR pairs. In a later analysis, false discovery rates were estimated by permuting HLA or CMV assignments 20 times. In a later analysis, co-occurring TCRs were grouped with DBSCAN, and TCRdist sequence similarity was added when clustering was performed within HLA-allele-positive subsets. For co-occurrence clustering, repertoires with fewer than 30,000 or more than 120,000 public chains were excluded, along with five repertoires with anomalous nucleotide sharing. TCRdb mirrors the immuneACCESS table, restricted to in-frame sequences. Some clones are absent from its copies; in checked studies, under half trace to an unresolved V gene, and the reason for the others is unknown. The V and J calls and clone size come from that table; D and trimming were worked out from the DNA. The sample has 99,000 or so clones on record, around 72% of them singletons. The top ten clones comprise roughly 1.9% of the sample.

The cohort comprised approximately 700 healthy bone marrow donors. At the time of sampling, all cohort members were nominally healthy, though unrecorded immune exposures were likely present. The donor was CMV seronegative and belonged to the group of around 400 seronegative cohort members. A peripheral blood sample was collected from each donor, and TCR beta sequencing was performed on peripheral blood mononuclear cells. Genomic DNA was extracted from the blood cell samples with the Qiagen DNeasy Blood Extraction Kit. Source material: PBMCs. This sequence was found in a man aged 30-40 years in good health and CMV-seronegative. Recombination connected TRBV5-1 to TRBJ2-2; no D gene call is confident. Here the CDR3 is given as CASSAQRSANTGELFF. In nucleotide form, the sequence is TGCGCCAGCAGCGCCCAACGGTCCGCGAACACCGGGGAGCTGTTTTTT.